The 16 T cell receptor beta chains reported below all come from one sample, sequenced in a study of T cells expressing NK-cell markers. After re-calling the 5' RACE reads, TCRdb lists one entry per CDR3 protein, DNA absent. The sample has a few hundred thousand distinct CDR3 sequences. The sequenced sample was blood T cells: a sorted CD56 or NKG2C T cell subset, CD4+ or CD8+ T cells, or bulk PBMC T cells (not recorded which). The receptor set was obtained from a man younger than 30 in good health.

This chain uses TRBV10-3 with TRBJ1-6. The germline V gene has CDR1 ENHRY and CDR2 SYGVKD. The CDR3 runs to 17 residues. CDR3 protein: CATKGGVFDLWNSPLHF.

The chain employs TRBV27 and TRBJ1-1; TCRdb calls TRBD1, which cannot be checked without DNA. Germline CDR1 is MNHEY and CDR2 is SMNVEV (reference sequence). The CDR3 totals 12 residues. The CDR3 loop is CASSSRGLEAFF.

The chain combines TRBV28 with TRBJ2-3; there is no DNA to check the TCRdb D call of TRBD2. The CDR3 extends over 17 amino acids. CDR1 is MDHEN and CDR2 is SYDVKM in the germline V gene. The CDR3 reads CASSSSAAGGQADTQYF. The full variable domain, with the rest looked up from reference TRBV28 and TRBJ2-3, is DVKVTQSSRYLVKRTGEKVFLECVQDMDHENMFWYRQDPGLGLRLIYFSYDVKMKEKGDIPEGYSVSREKKERFSLILESASTNQTSMYLCASSSSAAGGQADTQYFGPGTRLTVL.

The chain couples TRBV7-8 to TRBJ1-4; TCRdb lists TRBD1, though no DNA is available to test this call. The CDR3 runs to 17 residues. Germline CDR1 SGHVS, CDR2 FQNEAQ. CDR3 residues: CASSLAMTGAVNEKLFF. The whole variable domain, remainder taken from reference TRBV7-8 and TRBJ1-4, is GAGVSQSPRYKVAKRGQDVALRCDPISGHVSLFWYQQALGQGPEFLTYFQNEAQLDKSGLPSDRFFAERPEGSVSTLKIQRTQQEDSAVYLCASSLAMTGAVNEKLFFGSGTQLSVL.

V gene TRBV24-1 combines with J gene TRBJ2-5. Germline V CDR1 and CDR2: KGHDR, SFDVKD. The length of the CDR3 is 17 residues. The CDR3 loop is CATSDRTAPLYQETQYF.

This chain connects TRBV9 to TRBJ2-1; lacking DNA, the TRBD2 call made by TCRdb goes unchecked. CDR3 length: 20 residues. Germline V gene data show CDR1 as SGDLS and CDR2 as YYNGEE. The CDR3 reads CASSVYGGLAGGPSYNEQFF.

The V and J genes are TRBV24-1 and TRBJ2-7; TCRdb's D gene call, TRBD1, goes unchecked for lack of DNA. This CDR3 comprises 17 residues. CDR1 and CDR2 from the germline V gene are KGHDR and SFDVKD. The CDR3 here is CATSDPGTGTVSYEQYF.

This sequence joins TRBV9 and TRBJ2-7; TCRdb's D gene call, TRBD2, goes unchecked for lack of DNA. This CDR3 region has 17 residues. Germline CDR1 and CDR2: SGDLS and YYNGEE. CDR3: CASSVTPAGGSGYEQYF.

The rearrangement joins TRBV6-6 to TRBJ1-6. The CDR3 has 13 residues. Germline CDR1 is MNHNY and CDR2 is SVGAGI (reference sequence). CDR3 residues: CASSYRVVSPLHF.

J is TRBJ2-1 and V is TRBV15. Germline V gene lookup returns CDR1 LNHNV and CDR2 YYDKDF (reference sequence). This CDR3 contains 15 residues. The CDR3 here is CATSMEIDVQVEQFF. The full variable domain, with the rest looked up from reference TRBV15 and TRBJ2-1, is DAMVIQNPRYQVTQFGKPVTLSCSQTLNHNVMYWYQQKSSQAPKLLFHYYDKDFNNEADTPDNFQSRRPNTSFCFLDIRSPGLGDTAMYLCATSMEIDVQVEQFFGPGTRLTVL.

CDR3: CSAKPANQPQHF. The chain has TRBV20-1 and TRBJ1-5. The germline V gene has CDR1 DFQATT and CDR2 SNEGSKA (reference sequence). The CDR3 length is 12 residues.

V and J are TRBV6-1 and TRBJ2-7; the D gene TCRdb calls, TRBD2, cannot be checked with no DNA. CDR3 length: 14 residues. Germline loops: CDR1 MNHNS, CDR2 SASEGT. The CDR3 is CASRDGSIEYEQYF.

J is TRBJ2-6 and V is TRBV4-2. Germline CDR1 LGHNA, CDR2 YNFKEQ. The CDR3 sequence is 18 residues long. The chain's CDR3 is CASSQVWQDYSGANVLTF.

This chain joins TRBV7-2 and TRBJ2-5. The CDR3 is 15 amino acids. Germline CDR1 is SGHTA and CDR2 is FQGNSA. Here the CDR3 reads CASSLEYRVSETQYF. Filled out from reference TRBV7-2 and TRBJ2-5, the complete variable domain reads GAGVSQSPSNKVTEKGKDVELRCDPISGHTALYWYRQSLGQGLEFLIYFQGNSAPDKSGLPSDRFSAERTGGSVSTLTIQRTQQEDSAVYLCASSLEYRVSETQYFGPGTRLLVL.

V gene TRBV9 combines with J gene TRBJ2-5; the TCRdb call, TRBD2, lacks DNA for checking. The CDR3 has 14 amino acids. Looked up from germline, CDR1 is SGDLS and CDR2 is YYNGEE. The CDR3 reads CASSAPSSGETQYF.

This rearrangement joins TRBV7-9 to TRBJ2-5. The length of the CDR3 is 11 residues. The germline gives CDR1 SEHNR, CDR2 FQNEAQ (reference sequence). CDR3: CASSHPIPQYF.